This T cell receptor (beta chain) was observed in a study of beta chain features in type 1 diabetes. CDR3 length equals 15 residues. V gave up 3 bases and J gave up 5 bases, with 14 bases separating them. Germline CDR1 reads LNHDA; CDR2 reads SQIVND (reference sequence). Reverse transcribing all isolated RNA meant expressed TCRB transcripts were sequenced. This table comes from immunoSEQ multiplex PCR, and its TCRdb copy is limited to in-frame clones, with some not included. The profile shows about 400,000 clones, about 12% of them singletons. Overall study findings and caveats: In every one of the four CD4+ subsets, TCRB CDR3s were moderately but significantly shorter in Type 1 diabetes patients. Whether HLA type influences TCRB rearrangement remained unresolved here. VDJ junctions in type 1 diabetes patients carried more deletions and fewer insertions.

A word on this clone: The antigen remains unidentified.

The sequence was obtained from a man aged 18-30 years in good health. The sequencing sample was made of naive CD4+ T cells from blood. The chain couples TRBV19 to TRBJ2-1, with a possible D match to TRBD2 (5 bases). The CDR3 region has the DNA TGTGCCAGTAGTATTAGCGAGGGAGTTCACAATGAGCAGTTCTTC. The encoded protein is CASSISEGVHNEQFF.